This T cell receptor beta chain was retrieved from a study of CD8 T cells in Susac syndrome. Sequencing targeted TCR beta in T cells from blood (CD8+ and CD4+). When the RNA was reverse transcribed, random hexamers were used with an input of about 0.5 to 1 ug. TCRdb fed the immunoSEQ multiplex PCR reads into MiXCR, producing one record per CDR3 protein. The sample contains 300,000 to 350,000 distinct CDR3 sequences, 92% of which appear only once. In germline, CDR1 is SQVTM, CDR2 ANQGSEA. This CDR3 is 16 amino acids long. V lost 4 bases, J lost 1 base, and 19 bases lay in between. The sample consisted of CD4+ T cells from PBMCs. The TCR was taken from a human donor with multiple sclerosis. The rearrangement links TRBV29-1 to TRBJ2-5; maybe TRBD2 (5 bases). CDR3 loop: CSVARRGRIAQETQYF. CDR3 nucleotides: TGCAGCGTTGCGCGACGGGGAAGGATCGCCCAAGAGACCCAGTACTTC. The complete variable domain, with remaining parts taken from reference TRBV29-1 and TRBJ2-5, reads SAVISQKPSRDICQRGTSLTIQCQVDSQVTMMFWYRQQPGQSLTLIATANQGSEATYESGFVIDKFPISRPNLTFSTLTVSNMSPEDSSIYLCSVARRGRIAQETQYFGPGTRLLVL.